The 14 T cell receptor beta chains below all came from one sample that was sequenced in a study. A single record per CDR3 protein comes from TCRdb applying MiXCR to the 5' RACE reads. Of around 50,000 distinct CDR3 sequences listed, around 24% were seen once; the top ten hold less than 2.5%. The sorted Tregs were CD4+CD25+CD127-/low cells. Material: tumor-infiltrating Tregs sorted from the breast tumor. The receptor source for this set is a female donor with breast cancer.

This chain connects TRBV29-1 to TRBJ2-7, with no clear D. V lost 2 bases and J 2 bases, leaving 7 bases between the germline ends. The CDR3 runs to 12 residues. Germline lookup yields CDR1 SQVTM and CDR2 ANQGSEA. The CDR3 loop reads CSVESSAYEQYF. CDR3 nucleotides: TGCAGCGTTGAAAGTTCCGCCTACGAGCAGTACTTC.

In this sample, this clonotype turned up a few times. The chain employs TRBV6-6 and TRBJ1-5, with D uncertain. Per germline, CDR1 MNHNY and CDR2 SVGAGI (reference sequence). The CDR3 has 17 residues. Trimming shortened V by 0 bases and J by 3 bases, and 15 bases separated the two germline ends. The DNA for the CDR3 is TGTGCCAGCAGTTACTCCCTGCCAGAAACCTTCAATCAGCCCCAGCATTTT. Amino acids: CASSYSLPETFNQPQHF.

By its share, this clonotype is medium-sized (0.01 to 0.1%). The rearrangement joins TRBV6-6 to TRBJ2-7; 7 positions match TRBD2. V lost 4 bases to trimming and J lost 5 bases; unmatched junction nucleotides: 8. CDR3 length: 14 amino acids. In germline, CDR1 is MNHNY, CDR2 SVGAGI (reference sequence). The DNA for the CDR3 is TGTGCCAGCAGTTTGCTCTCGGGGGGTAACGAGCAGTACTTC. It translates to CASSLLSGGNEQYF.

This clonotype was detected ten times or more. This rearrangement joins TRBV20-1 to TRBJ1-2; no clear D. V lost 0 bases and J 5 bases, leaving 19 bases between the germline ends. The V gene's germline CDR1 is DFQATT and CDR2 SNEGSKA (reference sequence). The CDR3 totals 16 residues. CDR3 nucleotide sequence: TGCAGTGCTAGAGACTGGGTTTCCGAGTTAAATTATGGCTACACCTTC. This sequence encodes CSARDWVSELNYGYTF.

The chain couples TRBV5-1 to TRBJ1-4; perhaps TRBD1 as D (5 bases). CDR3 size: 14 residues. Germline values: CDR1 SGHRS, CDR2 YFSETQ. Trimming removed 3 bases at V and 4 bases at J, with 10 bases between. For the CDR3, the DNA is TGCGCCAGCAGCTACGGGACCGGTAATGAAAAACTGTTTTTT. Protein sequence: CASSYGTGNEKLFF.

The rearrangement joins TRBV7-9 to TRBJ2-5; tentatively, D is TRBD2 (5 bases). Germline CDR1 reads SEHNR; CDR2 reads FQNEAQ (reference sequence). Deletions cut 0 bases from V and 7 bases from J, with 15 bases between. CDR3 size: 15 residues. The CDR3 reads CASSLARGGWGTQYF. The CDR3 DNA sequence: TGTGCCAGCAGCTTAGCGCGCGGAGGATGGGGGACCCAGTACTTC. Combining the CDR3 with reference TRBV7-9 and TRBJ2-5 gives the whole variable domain DTGVSQNPRHKITKRGQNVTFRCDPISEHNRLYWYRQTLGQGPEFLTYFQNEAQLEKSRLLSDRFSAERPKGSFSTLEIQRTEQGDSAMYLCASSLARGGWGTQYFGPGTRLLVL.

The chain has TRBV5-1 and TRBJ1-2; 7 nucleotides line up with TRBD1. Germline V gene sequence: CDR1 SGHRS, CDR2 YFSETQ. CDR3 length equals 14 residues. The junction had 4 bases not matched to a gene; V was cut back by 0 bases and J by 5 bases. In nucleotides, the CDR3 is TGCGCCAGCAGCTTGGAAGGGGGCGGTTATGGCTACACCTTC. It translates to CASSLEGGGYGYTF. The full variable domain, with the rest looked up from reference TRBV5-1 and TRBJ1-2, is KAGVTQTPRYLIKTRGQQVTLSCSPISGHRSVSWYQQTPGQGLQFLFEYFSETQRNKGNFPGRFSGRQFSNSRSEMNVSTLELGDSALYLCASSLEGGGYGYTFGSGTRLTVV.

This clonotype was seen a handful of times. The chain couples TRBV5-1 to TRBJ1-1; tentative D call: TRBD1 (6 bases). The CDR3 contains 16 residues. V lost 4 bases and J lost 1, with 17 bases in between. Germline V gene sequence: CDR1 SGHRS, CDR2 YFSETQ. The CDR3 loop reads CASSLEIGTTNTEAFF. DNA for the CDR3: TGCGCCAGCAGCCTGGAGATCGGGACAACGAACACTGAAGCTTTCTTT. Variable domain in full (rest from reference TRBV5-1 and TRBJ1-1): KAGVTQTPRYLIKTRGQQVTLSCSPISGHRSVSWYQQTPGQGLQFLFEYFSETQRNKGNFPGRFSGRQFSNSRSEMNVSTLELGDSALYLCASSLEIGTTNTEAFFGQGTRLTVV.

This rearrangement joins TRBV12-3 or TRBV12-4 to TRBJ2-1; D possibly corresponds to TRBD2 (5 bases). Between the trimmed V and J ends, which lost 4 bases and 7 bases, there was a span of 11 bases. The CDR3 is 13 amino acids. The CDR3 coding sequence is TGTGCCAGCAGTTCGGGAACAGAGAATGAGCAGTTCTTC. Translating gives CASSSGTENEQFF.

The CDR3 nucleotides are TGCAGCGTTGAGAGCGACAGGGGATATGCGAACACCGGGGAGCTGTTTTTT. Protein sequence: CSVESDRGYANTGELFF. This chain links TRBV29-1 with TRBJ2-2; TRBD1 aligns across 8 bases. CDR1 and CDR2 (germline): SQVTM, ANQGSEA. The V and J ends lost 3 bases and 0 bases, in that order; junction bases with no gene match: 9. CDR3 length equals 17 residues.

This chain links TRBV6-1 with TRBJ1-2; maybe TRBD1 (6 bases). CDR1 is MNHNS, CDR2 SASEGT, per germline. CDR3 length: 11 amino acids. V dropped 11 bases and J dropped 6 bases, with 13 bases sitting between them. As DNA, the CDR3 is TGTGCCCTTTGGGGGGGCGATGGCTACACCTTC. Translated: CALWGGDGYTF.

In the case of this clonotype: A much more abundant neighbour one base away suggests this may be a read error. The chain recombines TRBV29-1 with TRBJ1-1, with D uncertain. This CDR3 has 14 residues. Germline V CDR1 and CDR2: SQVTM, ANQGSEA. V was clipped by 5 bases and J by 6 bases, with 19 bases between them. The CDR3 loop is CSVRTHPGVAEAFF. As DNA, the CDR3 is TGCAGCGTTAGGACCCACCCCGGAGTCGCTGAAGCTTTCTTT.

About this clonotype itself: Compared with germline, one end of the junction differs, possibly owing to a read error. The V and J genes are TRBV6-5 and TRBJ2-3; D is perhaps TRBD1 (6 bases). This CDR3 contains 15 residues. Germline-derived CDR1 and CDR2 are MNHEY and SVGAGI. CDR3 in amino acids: CASRYSGRGKDTQYF. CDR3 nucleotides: TGTGCCAGCAGATACTCTGGCAGGGGCAAGGATACGCAGTATTTT.

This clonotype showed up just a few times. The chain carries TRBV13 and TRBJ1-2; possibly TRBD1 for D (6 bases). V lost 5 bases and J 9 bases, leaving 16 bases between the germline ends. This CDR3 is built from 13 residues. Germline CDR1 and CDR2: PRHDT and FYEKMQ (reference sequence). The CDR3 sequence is CASSASGQWSYTF. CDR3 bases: TGTGCCAGCAGCGCGTCAGGACAGTGGAGCTACACCTTC.